The rows below give T cell receptor beta chains drawn from one sample of a study of blood T cell repertoires in COVID-19. Generated by immunoSEQ multiplex PCR, the TCRdb table keeps only in-frame clones and is missing some. Of over 45,000 clones listed, roughly 91% are singletons. The specimen was peripheral blood. All receptors derive from a human donor in a cohort sampled during active COVID-19. Both conserved end residues are trimmed from each CDR3.

J	V	CDR3
TRBJ2-4	TRBV7-9	ASSGEILAKNIQY
TRBJ1-2	TRBV6-5	ASTPQVGYGYT
TRBJ1-2	TRBV3-1/TRBV3-2	ASSPGGGWDYGYT
TRBJ2-1	TRBV2	ASSDAATSGRNEQF
TRBJ1-6	TRBV10-2	ASRPTGAPVGGSPLH
TRBJ1-1	TRBV7-9	ASSGQGAGTEAF
TRBJ2-2	TRBV3-1/TRBV3-2	ASSPCEWSGAPVVAGELF
TRBJ2-1	TRBV15	ATSRDGASGGPNNEQF
TRBJ2-3	TRBV7-9	ASNFPGDRGYTQY
TRBJ2-3	TRBV9	ASSFGGSTDTQY
TRBJ1-2	TRBV19	ASSSPTGRLLDYT
TRBJ1-5	TRBV7-9	ASSFGAGGNQPQH
TRBJ1-2	TRBV5-1	ASSLGGHNYGYT
TRBJ2-3	TRBV15	ATSRDSLGLTDTQY
TRBJ1-1	TRBV7-9	ASSLNRGNTEAF
TRBJ2-1	TRBV20-1	SASGGGEQF
TRBJ2-1	TRBV5-1	ASSGGQSYNEQF
TRBJ2-3	TRBV24-1	ATSEGAVGADTQY
TRBJ1-2	TRBV27	ASSLSAPVLPSRGYT
TRBJ1-4	TRBV28	ASSTGTGGYEKLF
TRBJ2-3	TRBV27	ASSPNPTRTGTDTQY
TRBJ2-7	TRBV7-9	ASSQTAGVKY
TRBJ1-1	TRBV28	ASRATVEAF
TRBJ2-2	TRBV9	ASSDNMNTGELF
TRBJ1-5	TRBV5-4	ASSRDPNQPQH
TRBJ2-1	TRBV18	ASSDREKNEQF
TRBJ2-7	TRBV29-1	SVEDVTGVPYEQY
TRBJ2-3	TRBV12-5	ASGTDLDTYTDTQY
TRBJ2-7	TRBV10-1	ASSESLAGAYEQY
TRBJ1-5	TRBV12-3/TRBV12-4	ASRSTGSQPQH
TRBJ2-7	TRBV28	ASSLASLGEQY
TRBJ2-7	TRBV30	AWGRKGSSGSGRVPYEQY
TRBJ2-1	TRBV6-5	ASSYFGLTSYNEQF
TRBJ2-3	TRBV12-3/TRBV12-4	ASSPGTTDTQY
TRBJ1-2	TRBV28	ASRAPFRGGYT
TRBJ1-1	TRBV27	ASSFRSQNTEAF
TRBJ2-1	TRBV6-5	AAGGLAGVDEQF
TRBJ2-4	TRBV9	ASSVVSGVGIQY
TRBJ2-7	TRBV6-1	ASSEKDRGTYEQY
TRBJ2-2	TRBV5-1	ASSRSQGSGELF
TRBJ2-7	TRBV28	ASRGGFRLYEQY
TRBJ2-5	TRBV5-1	ASSLELAETQY
TRBJ1-1	TRBV18	ASSPGTGLSEAF
TRBJ1-3	TRBV2	ASSDRGNTIY
TRBJ2-2	TRBV5-1	ASSLVAGGNTGELF
TRBJ1-1	TRBV3-1/TRBV3-2	ASSQVGTEAF
TRBJ2-5	TRBV7-2	ASSLSPAAATQY
TRBJ2-3	TRBV18	ASSPGLPTDTQY
TRBJ1-6	TRBV27	ASSFRGQGYYNSPLH
TRBJ2-3	TRBV30	AWSGLAVTDTQY
TRBJ2-1	TRBV3-1/TRBV3-2	ASSHRTSRNEQF
TRBJ2-3	TRBV11-3	ASSLNSGGWADTQY
TRBJ1-5	TRBV6-5	ASSYQKGSNQPQH
TRBJ2-5	TRBV5-1	ASSRGQRETQY
TRBJ2-2	TRBV14	ASSPTTGWYGDTGELF
TRBJ2-7	TRBV5-1	ASSLIRPGPYEQY
TRBJ2-5	TRBV19	ASSQGLGETQY
TRBJ1-1	TRBV7-2	ASSRKAGVSTEAF
TRBJ2-7	TRBV5-5	ASSISSYEQY